Listed below are T cell receptor beta chains from one sample, sequenced in a study of identical twins. TCRdb fed the 5' RACE reads into MiXCR, producing one record per CDR3 protein. The sample has 1,800,000 or so distinct CDR3 sequences; 32% are singletons. The sequenced sample was cord blood. All receptors come from a newborn girl in good health. CDR3s include the opening cysteine and the closing phenylalanine or tryptophan. A D gene is named only where the DNA matches it firmly. Clone size is not always given. Where it is, it says once, few, many or a class for expanded clones.

v_gene	j_gene	abundance	d_gene	CDR3aa	CDR3nt
TRBV7-2	TRBJ1-3	-	TRBD1	CASSLDRGRRNTIYF	TGTGCCAGCAGCTTAGACAGGGGGCGTAGAAACACCATATATTTT
TRBV18	TRBJ2-3	-	TRBD1	CASSLGTGGITDTQYF	TGTGCCAGCTCGCTCGGGACAGGGGGCATCACAGATACGCAGTATTTT
TRBV20-1	TRBJ2-3	many	-	CSLIPWAVLSAQDTQYF	TGCAGTCTCATACCGTGGGCAGTCTTAAGTGCACAAGATACGCAGTATTTT
TRBV20-1	TRBJ2-7	-	TRBD1	CSASRLRDRDPYEQYF	TGCAGTGCTAGTAGGCTCCGGGACAGGGACCCCTACGAGCAGTACTTC
TRBV28	TRBJ1-2	-	TRBD1	CASSLWDRASYGYTF	TGTGCCAGCAGTTTATGGGACAGGGCGTCCTATGGCTACACCTTC
TRBV6-1	TRBJ2-3	-	TRBD2	CAGSPNILAGVIDTQYF	TGTGCCGGCAGCCCTAACATTCTAGCGGGAGTGATAGATACGCAGTATTTT
TRBV29-1	TRBJ2-7	-	TRBD2	CSVEEWGLAGGNLRAVEQYF	TGCAGCGTTGAAGAGTGGGGACTAGCGGGAGGGAATTTACGAGCAGTGGAGCAGTACTTC
TRBV5-1	TRBJ2-7	-	TRBD2	CASSFLAGGHGYEQYF	TGCGCCAGCAGCTTCCTAGCGGGGGGGCACGGCTACGAGCAGTACTTC
TRBV14	TRBJ2-7	-	TRBD1	CASSQVSSPPGQGYSYEQYF	TGTGCCAGCAGCCAAGTCTCATCCCCTCCGGGACAGGGGTACTCCTACGAGCAGTACTTC
TRBV4-2	TRBJ2-7	-	TRBD2	CASSRGLAAYNEQYF	TGTGCCAGCAGCCGGGGACTAGCCGCCTACAATGAGCAGTACTTC
TRBV20-1	TRBJ1-4	-	-	CSAPHQGNEKLFF	TGCAGTGCTCCCCATCAGGGTAATGAAAAACTGTTTTTT
TRBV20-1	TRBJ1-3	-	-	CSATRRVSGNTIYF	TGCAGTGCTACACGAAGGGTGTCCGGAAACACCATATATTTT
TRBV10-3	TRBJ2-3	-	TRBD2	CAINRAGEADTQYF	TGTGCCATCAACCGAGCGGGAGAGGCAGATACGCAGTATTTT
TRBV20-1	TRBJ2-1	many	TRBD2	CSAPSGMSYNEQFF	TGCAGTGCCCCTAGCGGAATGAGCTACAATGAGCAGTTCTTC
TRBV6-2/TRBV6-3	TRBJ1-2	-	-	CAGSPGHNYGYTF	TGTGCCGGCAGTCCGGGACATAACTATGGCTACACCTTC
TRBV4-1	TRBJ1-5	few	-	CASSPAMGANQPQHF	TGCGCCAGCAGCCCCGCGATGGGCGCAAATCAGCCCCAGCATTTT
TRBV2	TRBJ2-5	-	-	CTSITSAETQYF	TGTACCAGCATAACCTCGGCGGAGACCCAGTACTTC
TRBV6-1	TRBJ2-6	-	-	CASRKWAGTDSGANVLTF	TGTGCCAGCAGGAAGTGGGCAGGAACGGACTCTGGGGCCAACGTCCTGACTTTC
TRBV18	TRBJ2-7	few	TRBD2	CASSPTSIYEQYF	TGTGCCAGCTCACCGACTAGCATCTACGAGCAGTACTTC
TRBV21-1	TRBJ2-1	-	-	CASSKPSASGSGEQFF	TGTGCCAGCAGCAAACCGAGCGCTAGCGGGAGTGGCGAGCAGTTCTTC
TRBV20-1	TRBJ1-4	once	-	CSARIWEGRSNEKLFF	TGCAGTGCCCGAATTTGGGAGGGACGGTCTAATGAAAAACTGTTTTTT
TRBV24-1	TRBJ2-7	-	-	CATSDSSTGSYEQYF	TGTGCCACCAGTGATTCGTCTACCGGATCCTACGAGCAGTACTTC
TRBV10-3	TRBJ2-7	many	-	CAISWVGDEQYF	TGTGCCATCAGTTGGGTAGGCGACGAGCAGTACTTC
TRBV20-1	TRBJ1-2	-	-	CSASLSYGYTF	TGCAGTGCTAGTCTGAGCTATGGCTACACCTTC
TRBV6-1	TRBJ1-2	few	-	CASSAGTGTVYGYTF	TGTGCCAGCAGTGCTGGTACAGGAACGGTCTATGGCTACACCTTC
TRBV9	TRBJ2-5	-	-	CASSVGTGLIQETQYF	TGTGCCAGCAGCGTAGGGACGGGTCTGATCCAAGAGACCCAGTACTTC
TRBV15	TRBJ2-1	-	TRBD1	CATSRDIDRVYNEQFF	TGTGCCACCAGCAGAGATATTGACAGGGTTTACAATGAGCAGTTCTTC
TRBV20-1	TRBJ2-7	-	-	CSAREVRLDREQYF	TGCAGTGCTAGAGAGGTCCGACTAGACCGCGAGCAGTACTTC
TRBV10-3	TRBJ2-4	-	TRBD1	CATWTGEDSPAKNIQYF	TGTGCCACCTGGACAGGGGAGGACTCCCCTGCCAAAAACATTCAGTACTTC
TRBV10-3	TRBJ2-1	-	-	CAISESGVNEQFF	TGTGCCATCAGTGAGTCTGGGGTTAATGAGCAGTTCTTC
TRBV29-1	TRBJ2-7	-	TRBD2	CSVRSSGALEQYF	TGCAGCGTTCGGTCTAGCGGGGCCCTGGAGCAGTACTTC
TRBV11-2	TRBJ1-6	few	-	CASSPLMSPLHF	TGTGCCAGCAGCCCTCTTATGTCACCCCTCCACTTT
TRBV7-2	TRBJ2-7	-	-	CASSSAGTALIYEQYF	TGTGCCAGCAGCTCCGCCGGGACCGCCCTGATCTACGAGCAGTACTTC
TRBV5-4	TRBJ2-1	-	-	CASSLAGLAPYNEQFF	TGTGCCAGCAGCTTGGCCGGTCTAGCCCCCTACAATGAGCAGTTCTTC
TRBV7-8	TRBJ2-3	-	TRBD2	CASSPFSAGGSDTQYF	TGTGCCAGCAGCCCTTTTTCCGCGGGAGGGTCGGATACGCAGTATTTT
TRBV4-2	TRBJ2-2	-	TRBD2	CASSRTGLEAGELFF	TGTGCCAGCAGCCGGACGGGACTAGAGGCCGGGGAGCTGTTTTTT
TRBV3-1	TRBJ2-3	-	-	CASSPTVGTDTQYF	TGTGCCAGCAGCCCGACAGTAGGGACAGATACGCAGTATTTT
TRBV29-1	TRBJ2-7	many	TRBD2	CSVGLLAGGLSYEQYF	TGCAGCGTTGGCCTCCTAGCGGGAGGTCTCTCCTACGAGCAGTACTTC
TRBV29-1	TRBJ2-1	-	TRBD2	CSVEPPFRKRGGDEQFF	TGCAGCGTTGAACCCCCATTTAGAAAGCGGGGGGGAGATGAGCAGTTCTTC
TRBV6-1	TRBJ2-7	-	TRBD1	CASRDRGHYEQYF	TGTGCCAGCAGGGACAGGGGGCACTACGAGCAGTACTTC
TRBV13	TRBJ1-2	few	-	CASSRRETLYGYTF	TGTGCCAGCAGCCGCAGGGAAACCCTCTATGGCTACACCTTC
TRBV5-5	TRBJ1-2	few	-	CASSLIGDGYGYTF	TGTGCCAGCAGCTTGATAGGGGATGGCTATGGCTACACCTTC
TRBV29-1	TRBJ2-7	-	TRBD1	CSVEAGQLYNEQYF	TGCAGCGTTGAAGCGGGACAGCTCTACAATGAGCAGTACTTC
TRBV21-1	TRBJ1-2	few	-	CASSRATGGYGYTF	TGTGCCAGCAGCAGAGCGACAGGGGGCTATGGCTACACCTTC
TRBV12-5	TRBJ2-1	few	-	CASAMGHGEQFF	TGTGCTAGTGCTATGGGGCATGGGGAGCAGTTCTTC
TRBV20-1	TRBJ1-1	-	-	CSARDMDTEAFF	TGCAGTGCTAGAGACATGGACACTGAAGCTTTCTTT
TRBV28	TRBJ2-5	many	-	CASSPGQSQETQYF	TGTGCCAGCAGTCCCGGACAGAGCCAAGAGACCCAGTACTTC
TRBV21-1	TRBJ1-3	-	-	CASSKMGTGGNTIYF	TGTGCCAGCAGCAAAATGGGGACAGGCGGAAACACCATATATTTT
TRBV6-5	TRBJ2-4	many	TRBD1	CASSYSRGAKNIQYF	TGTGCCAGCAGTTACTCCAGGGGGGCCAAAAACATTCAGTACTTC
TRBV5-1	TRBJ2-7	-	TRBD1	CARSLALGQGDEQYF	TGCGCCCGCAGCTTGGCCTTGGGACAGGGGGACGAGCAGTACTTC